The 21 T cell receptor beta chains given below trace back to one sample, sequenced in a study of cytomegalovirus exposure and HLA in healthy donors. Amplification used 60 Vbeta primers and 13 Jbeta primers. Here immunoSEQ multiplex PCR was the method, and the copy in TCRdb shows in-frame clones only, minus some. The data hold 150,000 or so clones, with approximately 83% observed a single time. The material sequenced was PBMCs. These receptor sequences come from a man aged 18 to 35 in good health and CMV-seropositive.

The V gene is TRBV7-8, the J gene TRBJ1-3; D is perhaps TRBD1 (6 bases). Germline V gene data show CDR1 as SGHVS and CDR2 as FQNEAQ. The CDR3 extends over 14 amino acids. The V end lost 5 bases, the J end lost 4 bases, and 12 bases lay between the germline ends. The chain's CDR3 is CASSEQGYGNTIYF. Written as DNA, the CDR3 is TGTGCCAGCAGCGAACAGGGATACGGAAACACCATATATTTT.

This clone was recorded only once. This chain uses TRBV7-9 with TRBJ1-5, with D possibly matching TRBD1 (5 bases). Germline-derived CDR1 and CDR2 are SEHNR and FQNEAQ (reference sequence). The CDR3 runs to 15 residues. Between the trimmed V and J ends, which lost 5 bases and 5 bases, there was a span of 16 bases. In nucleotides, the CDR3 is TGTGCCAGCAGCAGAATAGACAGCCCTTATCAGCCCCAGCATTTT. Amino acid sequence: CASSRIDSPYQPQHF.

V usage is TRBV5-8 and J usage is TRBJ2-5; 11 bases match TRBD1. This CDR3 is 16 amino acids long. Germline V CDR1 and CDR2: SGHTS, YDEGEE. Trimming cost V 4 bases and J 6 bases; bases outside gene matches: 11. The CDR3 DNA follows: TGTGCCAGCAGCCCTTTTGGACAGGGGGCGTTTAAGACCCAGTACTTC. It translates to CASSPFGQGAFKTQYF.

The chain couples TRBV27 to TRBJ2-1, with 8 bases that match TRBD1. There are 13 residues in the CDR3. V lost 4 bases, J lost 10 bases, and 6 bases stayed unmatched. Looked up from germline, CDR1 is MNHEY and CDR2 is SMNVEV (reference sequence). CDR3 bases: TGTGCCAGCAGTTCCTCAGGGGGCCCCGAGCAGTTCTTC. Translation: CASSSSGGPEQFF.

This chain joins TRBV19 and TRBJ2-2; D ambiguous. This CDR3 has 14 residues. V was cut by 3 bases and J by 4 bases, with 9 bases left in between. The germline V gene encodes CDR1 LNHDA and CDR2 SQIVND (reference sequence). CDR3 protein: CASSMSYTTGELFF. In nucleotides, the CDR3 is TGTGCCAGTAGTATGTCGTACACCACCGGGGAGCTGTTTTTT.

The chain carries TRBV5-1 and TRBJ2-7; TRBD1 agrees at 8 bases. The junction had 4 bases not matched to a gene; V was cut back by 0 bases and J by 2 bases. This CDR3 has 15 residues. CDR1 and CDR2 (germline): SGHRS, YFSETQ. The CDR3 region has the DNA TGCGCCAGCAGCTTGGCCCGGACAGGGCCCTACGAGCAGTACTTC. As protein: CASSLARTGPYEQYF.

J is TRBJ2-7 and V is TRBV19; 9 nucleotides line up with TRBD2. CDR1 LNHDA and CDR2 SQIVND come from the germline V gene (reference sequence). The CDR3 has 16 residues. Trimming took 6 bases from V and 4 from J; bases not matched to a gene: 13. The DNA of the CDR3 is TGTGCCAGTAGCGCGGGACCGGGACTAGCAGTATACGAGCAGTACTTC. Translated: CASSAGPGLAVYEQYF.

The gene calls are TRBV6-5 and TRBJ2-5; the match to TRBD1 covers 9 bases. The DNA end is more similar to TRBJ2-7, so the J call may be wrong. CDR1 is MNHEY, CDR2 SVGAGI, per germline. This CDR3 is built from 15 residues. This chain's CDR3 is CASSPSGTGFHEQYF. CDR3 sequence (DNA): TGTGCCAGCAGCCCCTCCGGGACAGGGTTCCACGAGCAGTACTTC.

A single count supports this clone. J is TRBJ2-1 and V is TRBV9; TRBD2 agrees at 8 bases. From germline, CDR1 is SGDLS and CDR2 YYNGEE. The CDR3 extends over 17 amino acids. V trimming: 0 bases; J trimming: 5 bases; junction bases outside the gene matches: 10. CDR3 bases: TGTGCCAGCAGCGTAGAAGGAGAAGCGGGGGAAAACAATGAGCAGTTCTTC. Protein: CASSVEGEAGENNEQFF.

The gene calls are TRBV5-1 and TRBJ1-2; the match to TRBD1 covers 7 bases. Germline V gene lookup returns CDR1 SGHRS and CDR2 YFSETQ. The CDR3 spans 19 residues. V lost 4 bases and J lost 0; bases outside the gene matches: 18. Written as DNA, the CDR3 is TGCGCCAGCAGCCCGAATAGACAGGGTGCTGCTCTTTCTAACTATGGCTACACCTTC. Encoded protein: CASSPNRQGAALSNYGYTF.

V is TRBV7-2 and J is TRBJ2-7, with 9 positions matching TRBD1. The CDR3 consists of 12 residues. Germline CDR1 and CDR2: SGHTA and FQGNSA. V was pared by 5 bases and J by 6 bases, with 2 bases of the junction left unmatched. CDR3 region: CASSNRGREQYF. As DNA, the CDR3 is TGTGCCAGCAGCAACAGGGGGCGCGAGCAGTACTTC.

A single count supports this clone. The J gene is TRBJ1-1, the V gene TRBV10-3, with D maybe TRBD1 (5 bases). V lost 2 bases and J 2 bases, leaving 12 bases between the germline ends. The germline gives CDR1 ENHRY, CDR2 SYGVKD. The CDR3 covers 15 residues. The CDR3 bases are TGTGCCATCAGTGAGGACGGAGGGGTCAACACTGAAGCTTTCTTT. This sequence encodes CAISEDGGVNTEAFF.

Here the CDR3 DNA reads TGCGCCAGCAGCTTGGGATCCGGAGGTGGAGAGACCCAGTACTTC. Translation: CASSLGSGGGETQYF. The chain combines TRBV5-1 with TRBJ2-5; maybe TRBD2 (5 bases). The CDR3 sequence is 15 residues long. Germline loops: CDR1 SGHRS, CDR2 YFSETQ. V shed 0 bases and J shed 4 bases, with 13 bases lying between them.

The rearrangement uses TRBV14 and TRBJ1-2; tentatively, D is TRBD1 (5 bases). V was trimmed by 2 bases and J by 1 base, leaving 14 bases between them. CDR1 and CDR2 from the germline V gene are SGHDN and FVKESK. The CDR3 sequence is 16 residues long. The CDR3 is CASSQSAAGGNYGYTF. CDR3 nucleotide sequence: TGTGCCAGCAGCCAAAGCGCCGCGGGGGGTAACTATGGCTACACCTTC.

The chain joins TRBV9 to TRBJ1-1; weak D call: TRBD1 (5 bases). CDR3 size: 14 residues. Germline V gives CDR1 SGDLS, CDR2 YYNGEE. Trimming stripped 1 base from V and 4 bases from J, with 11 bases between. CDR3 sequence reads: CASSVSRGGTEAFF. CDR3 bases: TGTGCCAGCAGCGTAAGCCGGGGGGGCACTGAAGCTTTCTTT.

In DNA form, the CDR3 reads TGTGCCAGCAGTGACCCCTCTAGCGTCGAGCAGTACTTC. Protein: CASSDPSSVEQYF. The chain recombines TRBV6-1 with TRBJ2-7, with D possibly matching TRBD2 (6 bases). V gave up 3 bases and J gave up 6 bases, with 12 bases separating them. The CDR3 is 13 amino acids. Germline-derived CDR1 and CDR2 are MNHNS and SASEGT.

For the CDR3, the DNA is TGCGCCAGCAGCCAAGAGTGGCAGGGCGGAACTGAAGCTTTCTTT. Its protein is CASSQEWQGGTEAFF. The chain combines TRBV4-1 with TRBJ1-1; D might be TRBD1 (5 bases). V lost 0 bases and J lost 5, with 13 bases in between. CDR3 length: 15 amino acids. Germline V gene lookup returns CDR1 MGHRA and CDR2 YSYEKL.

This clone was counted a single time. The chain combines TRBV7-9 with TRBJ2-1; 8 positions match TRBD2. This CDR3 has 16 residues. CDR1 and CDR2 (germline): SEHNR, FQNEAQ (reference sequence). V lost 6 bases to trimming and J lost 3 bases; unmatched junction nucleotides: 10. The CDR3 region is CASRHSSGPYYNEQFF. The CDR3 coding sequence is TGTGCCAGCAGGCACTCTAGCGGGCCTTACTACAATGAGCAGTTCTTC.

This clone was seen a single time. The chain recombines TRBV27 with TRBJ2-7; 7 bases align to TRBD1. The CDR3 is 13 residues long. Losses at the gene ends were 7 bases for V and 4 bases for J; bases not matched to a gene: 7. Germline-derived CDR1 and CDR2 are MNHEY and SMNVEV (reference sequence). The CDR3 reads CASTGDSIYEQYF. The CDR3 DNA is TGTGCCAGCACCGGGGACAGTATTTACGAGCAGTACTTC.

The chain has TRBV7-3 and TRBJ2-5; TRBD1 aligns across 9 bases. V gave up 4 bases and J gave up 3 bases; unmatched junction bases: 3. The CDR3 has 14 residues. Per germline, CDR1 SGHTA and CDR2 FQGTGA. DNA for the CDR3: TGTGCCAGCAGCTCGACAGGGGGGGAAGAGACCCAGTACTTC. It encodes CASSSTGGEETQYF.

The chain employs TRBV28 and TRBJ2-7; 9 nucleotides line up with TRBD2. The CDR3 runs to 13 residues. CDR1 and CDR2 (germline): MDHEN, SYDVKM. V lost 6 bases, J lost 9 bases, and 9 bases stayed unmatched. The CDR3 is CASRGTSGYGQYF. In nucleotides, the CDR3 is TGTGCCAGCAGGGGAACTAGCGGGTATGGGCAGTACTTC.